The T cell receptor beta chain under discussion was sequenced for a study of T cell responses to AZD1222 COVID-19 vaccine. Points from the study as a whole: Regions 160-218 and 743-854 dominated among vaccine-associated CD4 TCRs spanning spike. Donors, mostly white British, included more females; clonal diversity was possibly underestimated.

As to this clone: Its antigen is as yet unknown.

Measured with immunoSEQ multiplex PCR; TCRdb has only the in-frame clones, and not every one. The repertoire consists of fewer than 180,000 clones, with about 93% occurring once and the leading ten covering under 4%. The starting material was peripheral blood, obtained 28 days after the second AZD1222 dose. The origin of this receptor is an adult who received the AZD1222 COVID-19 vaccine.

CDR3 bases: TGTGCCAGCAGCTCGAGGTGGGGGGCGAAGTCGGACACTGAAGCTTTCTTT. Protein sequence: CASSSRWGAKSDTEAFF. V and J are TRBV11-2 and TRBJ1-1; TRBD1 is a possible D gene (6 bases). The CDR3 runs 17 residues. Trimming shortened V by 4 bases and J by 3 bases, and 21 bases separated the two germline ends. In germline, CDR1 is SGHAT, CDR2 FQNNGV.